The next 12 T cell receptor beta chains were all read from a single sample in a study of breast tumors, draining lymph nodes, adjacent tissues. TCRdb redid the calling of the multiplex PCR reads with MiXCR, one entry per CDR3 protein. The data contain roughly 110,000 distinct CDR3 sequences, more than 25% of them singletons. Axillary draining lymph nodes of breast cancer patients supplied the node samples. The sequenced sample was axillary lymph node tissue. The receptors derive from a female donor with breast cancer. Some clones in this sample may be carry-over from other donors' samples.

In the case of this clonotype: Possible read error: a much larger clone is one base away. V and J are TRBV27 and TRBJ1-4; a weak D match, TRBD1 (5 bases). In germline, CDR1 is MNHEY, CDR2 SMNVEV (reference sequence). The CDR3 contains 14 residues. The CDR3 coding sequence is TGTGCCAGCAGTTTCGTGGGTAGGGGTGAAAAACTGCTTTTT. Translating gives CASSFVGRGEKLLF.

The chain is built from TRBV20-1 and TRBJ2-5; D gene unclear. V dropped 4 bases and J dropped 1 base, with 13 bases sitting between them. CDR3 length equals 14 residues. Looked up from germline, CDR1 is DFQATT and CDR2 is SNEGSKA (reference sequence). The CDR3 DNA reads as TGCAGTGCTATAGGATTAGCATTCCAAGAGACCCAGTACTTC. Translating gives CSAIGLAFQETQYF.

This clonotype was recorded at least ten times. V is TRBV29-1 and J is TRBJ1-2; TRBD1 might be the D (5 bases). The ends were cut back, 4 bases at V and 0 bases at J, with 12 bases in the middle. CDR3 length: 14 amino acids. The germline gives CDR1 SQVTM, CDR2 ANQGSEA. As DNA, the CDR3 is TGCAGCGTTGCTTTGGGGCGACCTAACTATGGCTACACCTTC. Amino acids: CSVALGRPNYGYTF.

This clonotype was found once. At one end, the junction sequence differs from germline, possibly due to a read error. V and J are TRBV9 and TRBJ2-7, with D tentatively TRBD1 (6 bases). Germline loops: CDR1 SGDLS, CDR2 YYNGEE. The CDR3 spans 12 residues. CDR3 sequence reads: CAGSVASGEQHF. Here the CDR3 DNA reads TGTGCCGGCAGCGTAGCGTCAGGGGAGCAGCACTTC. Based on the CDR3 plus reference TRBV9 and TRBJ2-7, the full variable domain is DSGVTQTPKHLITATGQRVTLRCSPRSGDLSVYWYQQSLDQGLQFLIQYYNGEERAKGNILERFSAQQFPDLHSELNLSSLELGDSALYFCAGSVASGEQHFGPGTRLTVT.

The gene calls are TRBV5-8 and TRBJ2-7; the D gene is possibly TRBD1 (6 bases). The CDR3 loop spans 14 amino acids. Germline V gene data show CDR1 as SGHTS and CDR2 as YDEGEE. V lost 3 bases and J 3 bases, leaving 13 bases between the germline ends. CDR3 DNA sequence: TGTGCCAGCAGCTCGAGACAGGCGGGCTACGAGCAGTACTTC. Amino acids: CASSSRQAGYEQYF.

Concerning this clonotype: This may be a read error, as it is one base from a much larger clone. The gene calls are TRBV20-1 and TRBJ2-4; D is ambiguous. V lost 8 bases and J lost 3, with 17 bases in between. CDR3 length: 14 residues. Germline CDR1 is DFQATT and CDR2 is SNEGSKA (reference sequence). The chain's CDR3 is CSTPSARLKNIQYF. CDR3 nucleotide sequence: TGCAGTACCCCTTCGGCACGGCTCAAAAACATTCAGTACTTC.

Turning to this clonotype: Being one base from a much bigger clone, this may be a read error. The CDR3 loop is CASSHSGIQANEKLFF. The CDR3 DNA follows: TGTGCCAGCAGTCACTCGGGGATTCAGGCTAATGAAAAACTGTTTTTT. The chain uses TRBV6-5 and TRBJ1-4; D is unclear. The germline gives CDR1 MNHEY, CDR2 SVGAGI. The CDR3 is 16 amino acids.

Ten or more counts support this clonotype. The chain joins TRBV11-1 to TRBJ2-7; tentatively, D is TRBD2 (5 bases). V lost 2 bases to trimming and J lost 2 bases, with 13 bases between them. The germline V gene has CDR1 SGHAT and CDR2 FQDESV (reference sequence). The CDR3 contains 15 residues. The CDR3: CASSLSRTAPYEQYF. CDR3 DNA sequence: TGTGCCAGCAGCTTATCGAGGACTGCACCCTACGAGCAGTACTTC.

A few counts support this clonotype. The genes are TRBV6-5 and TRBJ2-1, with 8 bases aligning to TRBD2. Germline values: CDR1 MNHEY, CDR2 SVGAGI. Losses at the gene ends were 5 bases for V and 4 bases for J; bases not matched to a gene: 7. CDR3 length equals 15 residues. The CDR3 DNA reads TGTGCCAGCAGTCACGGGGGGGCGGGGTACAATGAGCAGTTCTTC. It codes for CASSHGGAGYNEQFF.

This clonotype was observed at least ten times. CDR3: CASSTTTGFGYGYTF. The DNA of the CDR3 is TGTGCCAGCAGTACCACGACAGGGTTTGGCTATGGCTACACCTTC. This chain connects TRBV28 to TRBJ1-2, with 7 bases that match TRBD1. Germline CDR1 reads MDHEN; CDR2 reads SYDVKM. V was clipped by 5 bases and J by 4 bases; unmatched bases: 10. This CDR3 spans 15 amino acids.

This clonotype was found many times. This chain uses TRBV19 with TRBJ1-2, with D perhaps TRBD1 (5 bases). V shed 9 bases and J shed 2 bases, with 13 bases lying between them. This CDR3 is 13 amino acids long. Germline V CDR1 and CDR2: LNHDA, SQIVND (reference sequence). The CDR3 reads CASSGRENYGYTF. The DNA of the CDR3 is TGTGCCAGCTCAGGGAGGGAGAACTATGGCTACACCTTC.

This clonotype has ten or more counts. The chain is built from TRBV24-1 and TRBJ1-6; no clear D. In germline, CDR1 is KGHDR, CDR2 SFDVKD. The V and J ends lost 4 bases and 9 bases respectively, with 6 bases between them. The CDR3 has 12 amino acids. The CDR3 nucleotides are TGTGCCACCAGTGAGTTCGGTTCACCCCTCCACTTT. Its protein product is CATSEFGSPLHF.